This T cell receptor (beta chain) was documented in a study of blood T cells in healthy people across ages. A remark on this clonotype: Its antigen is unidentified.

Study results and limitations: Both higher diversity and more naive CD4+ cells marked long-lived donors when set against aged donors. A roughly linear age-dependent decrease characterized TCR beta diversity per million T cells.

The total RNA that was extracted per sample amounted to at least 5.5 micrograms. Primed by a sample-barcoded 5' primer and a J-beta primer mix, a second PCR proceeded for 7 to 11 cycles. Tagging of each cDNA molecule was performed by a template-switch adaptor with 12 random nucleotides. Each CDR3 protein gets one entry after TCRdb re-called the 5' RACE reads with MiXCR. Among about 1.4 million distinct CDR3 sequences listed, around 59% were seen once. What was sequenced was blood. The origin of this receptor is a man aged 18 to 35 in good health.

Here the CDR3 reads CASSHQQGSELFF. The DNA of the CDR3 is TGTGCCAGCAGTCACCAACAGGGTTCGGAACTGTTTTTT. The V gene is TRBV6-5, the J gene TRBJ1-4; possibly TRBD1 for D (6 bases). Germline CDR1 is MNHEY and CDR2 is SVGAGI. With 5 bases removed from V and 12 bases from J, the gap between germline ends came to 16 bases. The CDR3 has 13 residues.